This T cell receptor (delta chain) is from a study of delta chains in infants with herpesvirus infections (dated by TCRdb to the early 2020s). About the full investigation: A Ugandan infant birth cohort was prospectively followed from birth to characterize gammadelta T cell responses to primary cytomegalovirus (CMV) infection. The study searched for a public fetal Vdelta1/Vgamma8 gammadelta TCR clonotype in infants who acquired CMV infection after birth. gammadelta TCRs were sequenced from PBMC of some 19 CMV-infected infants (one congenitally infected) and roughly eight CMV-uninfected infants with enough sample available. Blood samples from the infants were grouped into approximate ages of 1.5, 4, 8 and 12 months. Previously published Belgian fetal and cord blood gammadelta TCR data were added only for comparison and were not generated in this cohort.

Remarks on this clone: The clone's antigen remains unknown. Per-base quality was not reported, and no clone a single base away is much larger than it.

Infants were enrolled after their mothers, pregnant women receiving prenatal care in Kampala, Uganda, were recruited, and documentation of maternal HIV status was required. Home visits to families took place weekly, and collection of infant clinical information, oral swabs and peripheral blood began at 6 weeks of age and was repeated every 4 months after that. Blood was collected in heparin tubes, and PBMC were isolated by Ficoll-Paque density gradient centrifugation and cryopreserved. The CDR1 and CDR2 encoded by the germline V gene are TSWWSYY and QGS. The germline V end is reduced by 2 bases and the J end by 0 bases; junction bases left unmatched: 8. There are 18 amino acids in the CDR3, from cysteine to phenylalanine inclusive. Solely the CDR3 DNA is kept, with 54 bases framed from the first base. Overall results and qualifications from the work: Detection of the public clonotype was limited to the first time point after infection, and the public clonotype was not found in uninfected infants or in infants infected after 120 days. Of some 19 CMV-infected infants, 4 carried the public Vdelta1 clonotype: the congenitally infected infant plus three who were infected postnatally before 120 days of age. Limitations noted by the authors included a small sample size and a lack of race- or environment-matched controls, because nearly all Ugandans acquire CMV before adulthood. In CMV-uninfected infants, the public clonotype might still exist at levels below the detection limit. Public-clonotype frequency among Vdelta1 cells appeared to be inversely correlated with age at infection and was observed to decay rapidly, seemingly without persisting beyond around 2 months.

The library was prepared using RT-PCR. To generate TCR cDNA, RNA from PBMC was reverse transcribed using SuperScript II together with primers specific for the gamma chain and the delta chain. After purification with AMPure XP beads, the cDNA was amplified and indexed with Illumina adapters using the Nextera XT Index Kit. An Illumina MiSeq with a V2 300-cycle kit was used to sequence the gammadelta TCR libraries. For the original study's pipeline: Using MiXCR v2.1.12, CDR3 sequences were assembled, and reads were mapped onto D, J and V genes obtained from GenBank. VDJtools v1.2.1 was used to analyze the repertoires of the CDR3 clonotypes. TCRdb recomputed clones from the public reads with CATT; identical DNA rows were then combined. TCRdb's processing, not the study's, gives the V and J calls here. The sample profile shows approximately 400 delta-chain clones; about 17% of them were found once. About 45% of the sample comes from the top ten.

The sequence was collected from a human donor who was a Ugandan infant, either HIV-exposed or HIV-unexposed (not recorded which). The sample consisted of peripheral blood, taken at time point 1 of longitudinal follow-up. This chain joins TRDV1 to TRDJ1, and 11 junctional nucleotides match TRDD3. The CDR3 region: CALGEGYWGIVYTDKLIF. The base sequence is TGTGCTCTTGGGGAAGGGTACTGGGGGATAGTGTACACCGATAAACTCATCTTT.